The 21 T cell receptor beta chains listed next were all sequenced from one sample in a study of shared clonotypes between healthy human individuals. The table came from immunoSEQ multiplex PCR; TCRdb's copy has only in-frame clones and leaves some out. The data contain about 460,000 clones, over 60% of them singletons. The sample was PBMCs. All receptors come from a woman aged 40 to 49 in good health. Some clones in this sample may be carry-over from other donors' samples.

This clone was counted a few times. V usage is TRBV4-1 and J usage is TRBJ2-7; D uncertain. Trimming pared 3 bases from V and 3 bases from J, leaving 9 bases between. Germline lookup yields CDR1 MGHRA and CDR2 YSYEKL. The CDR3 runs to 13 residues. The CDR3 sequence is CASSQALLYEQYF. In nucleotides, the CDR3 is TGCGCCAGCAGCCAGGCACTGCTCTACGAGCAGTACTTC.

The J gene is TRBJ2-7, the V gene TRBV4-3; D not certain. From germline, CDR1 is LGHNA and CDR2 YSLEER. This CDR3 comprises 14 residues. Trimming cost V 0 bases and J 4 bases, with 10 bases left between them. The CDR3 spells CASSQDDRHYEQYF. CDR3 nucleotides: TGCGCCAGCAGCCAAGATGATCGCCATTACGAGCAGTACTTC.

The table lists this clone with a few counts. A much more abundant neighbour one base away suggests this may be a read error. This rearrangement joins TRBV27 to TRBJ2-1; TRBD2 matches 9 bases. The V gene's germline CDR1 is MNHEY and CDR2 SMNVEV (reference sequence). CDR3 length equals 12 residues. The DNA for the CDR3 is TGTGCCAGCAGGTATAGCGGGGGATTACTCCTCTTC. Its translation is CASRYSGGLLLF.

CDR3 sequence reads: CASSPSGSRTGELFF. As DNA, the CDR3 is TGTGCCAGCAGCCCTAGCGGGAGTCGAACCGGGGAGCTGTTTTTT. The chain combines TRBV7-2 with TRBJ2-2; 10 bases fit TRBD2. The CDR3 sequence is 15 residues long. Germline values: CDR1 SGHTA, CDR2 FQGNSA. V shed 5 bases and J 5 bases; nucleotides not matched to a gene: 5.

This chain joins TRBV9 and TRBJ2-5; no clear D. This CDR3 contains 14 residues. The V end lost 4 bases, the J end lost 2 bases, and 12 bases lay between the germline ends. Germline V gene lookup returns CDR1 SGDLS and CDR2 YYNGEE. The DNA for the CDR3 is TGTGCCAGCAGCCCCAAAATGGTGCAAGAGACCCAGTACTTC. Translating it yields CASSPKMVQETQYF.

This clone has only a few counts. This rearrangement joins TRBV25-1 to TRBJ1-1; D possibly corresponds to TRBD1 (5 bases). V was shortened by 4 bases and J by 1 base, with 13 bases between the two germline ends. This CDR3 contains 15 residues. Looked up from germline, CDR1 is MGHDK and CDR2 is SYGVNS. CDR3 sequence (DNA): TGTGCCAGCAGTGGTCCGGGACGGACGAACACTGAAGCTTTCTTT. It translates to CASSGPGRTNTEAFF.

The gene calls are TRBV29-1 and TRBJ2-5; 7 nucleotides agree with TRBD1. Germline lookup yields CDR1 SQVTM and CDR2 ANQGSEA. V lost 6 bases and J lost 5; bases outside the gene matches: 6. The CDR3 runs to 12 residues. The CDR3 DNA reads as TGCAGCGTACAGGGGTACGACGAGACCCAGTACTTC. It translates to CSVQGYDETQYF.

As concerns this clone: A much larger clone differs from this one at a single base, so this may be a read error. Other DNA sequences in the same sample also yield this CDR3. CDR3 sequence reads: CASSYRGGNTEAFF. The CDR3 DNA sequence: TGTGCCAGCAGTTACAGGGGGGGGAACACTGAAGCTTTCTTC. This chain uses TRBV6-5 with TRBJ1-1; possibly TRBD1 for D (6 bases). Germline lookup yields CDR1 MNHEY and CDR2 SVGAGI. This CDR3 is built from 14 residues.

This chain connects TRBV11-3 to TRBJ2-7, with 9 positions matching TRBD1. The germline gives CDR1 SGHNT, CDR2 YENEEA. The CDR3 has 15 amino acids. The J segment lost 0 bases and the V segment lost 4 bases, leaving 4 bases of the junction unmatched. The CDR3 bases are TGTGCCAGCAGCTCCGGGACAGGGAACTCCTACGAGCAGTACTTC. This gives the protein CASSSGTGNSYEQYF.

With respect to this clone: A read error is likely here: a far larger clone is one base away. The CDR3 DNA reads TGTGCCAGCAGTGGACGGGTAGCGGGATCAGCCAAAACCATTCAGTACTTC. Encoded protein: CASSGRVAGSAKTIQYF. This chain connects TRBV25-1 to TRBJ2-4; TRBD2 agrees at 8 bases. CDR1 is MGHDK and CDR2 is SYGVNS in the germline V gene. This CDR3 comprises 17 residues. Full variable domain (missing parts from reference TRBV25-1 and TRBJ2-4): EADIYQTPRYLVIGTGKKITLECSQTMGHDKMYWYQQDPGMELHLIHYSYGVNSTEKGDLSSESTVSRIRTEHFPLTLESARPSHTSQYLCASSGRVAGSAKTIQYFGAGTRLSVL.

The chain has TRBV15 and TRBJ2-7; TRBD2 might be the D (5 bases). This CDR3 contains 15 residues. The germline V gene encodes CDR1 LNHNV and CDR2 YYDKDF (reference sequence). Between the trimmed V and J ends, which lost 0 bases and 2 bases, there was a span of 11 bases. CDR3 residues: CATSRDRNGAYEQYF. The CDR3 bases are TGTGCCACCAGCAGAGATCGCAACGGGGCCTACGAGCAGTACTTC.

The rearrangement uses TRBV9 and TRBJ2-5; weak D call: TRBD2 (7 bases). Trimming removed 0 bases from V and 9 bases from J, with 18 bases in between. From germline, CDR1 is SGDLS and CDR2 YYNGEE. The CDR3 spans 15 residues. CDR3 sequence: CASSVEQGGGMAQYF. As DNA, the CDR3 is TGTGCCAGCAGCGTAGAACAGGGCGGGGGTATGGCCCAGTACTTC.

This clone was counted only a few times. The same CDR3 is also encoded by other DNA sequences in this sample. V gene TRBV28 combines with J gene TRBJ1-4; D not certain. Germline V gene data show CDR1 as MDHEN and CDR2 as SYDVKM. Trimming cost V 5 bases and J 5 bases, with 3 bases left between them. The CDR3 is 11 residues long. CDR3 loop: CASSTNEKLFF. CDR3 DNA sequence: TGTGCCAGCAGTACCAATGAAAAACTGTTTTTT. The entire variable domain, with the rest obtained from reference TRBV28 and TRBJ1-4, is as follows: DVKVTQSSRYLVKRTGEKVFLECVQDMDHENMFWYRQDPGLGLRLIYFSYDVKMKEKGDIPEGYSVSREKKERFSLILESASTNQTSMYLCASSTNEKLFFGSGTQLSVL.

V is TRBV7-8 and J is TRBJ2-7; maybe TRBD2 (7 bases). V shed 5 bases and J shed 6 bases, with 20 bases lying between them. This CDR3 has 15 residues. Germline-derived CDR1 and CDR2 are SGHVS and FQNEAQ. The CDR3 bases are TGTGCCAGCAGCCCTATATGGGGGGGGCGCGGCGAGCAGTACTTC. It codes for CASSPIWGGRGEQYF. The whole variable domain, filled in from reference TRBV7-8 and TRBJ2-7, reads GAGVSQSPRYKVAKRGQDVALRCDPISGHVSLFWYQQALGQGPEFLTYFQNEAQLDKSGLPSDRFFAERPEGSVSTLKIQRTQQEDSAVYLCASSPIWGGRGEQYFGPGTRLTVT.

V gene TRBV18 combines with J gene TRBJ2-3, with TRBD1 identical over 8 bases. CDR3 size: 17 residues. The germline V gene has CDR1 KGHSH and CDR2 LQKENI. J was trimmed by 2 bases and V by 2 bases; bases with no gene match: 9. Here the CDR3 DNA reads TGTGCCAGCTCACCAACGGTGACAGGGGAGACCACAGATACGCAGTATTTT. Encoded protein: CASSPTVTGETTDTQYF.

This clone was seen a single time. This likely traces to a read error, being one base from a far larger clone. The chain is built from TRBV6-1 and TRBJ1-5; weak D call: TRBD1 (5 bases). The germline V gene has CDR1 MNHNS and CDR2 SASEGT. The CDR3 extends over 13 amino acids. Trimming took 5 bases from V and 4 from J, leaving 9 bases between them. The CDR3 region has the DNA TGTGCCAGCAGTCTCAGACAGAATCAGCCCCAGCATTTT. Protein: CASSLRQNQPQHF.

This clone has only a few counts. This chain uses TRBV6-5 with TRBJ1-1; weak D call: TRBD1 (6 bases). CDR1 is MNHEY and CDR2 is SVGAGI in the germline V gene. This CDR3 contains 13 residues. V was shortened by 4 bases and J by 5 bases, with 11 bases between the two germline ends. CDR3 nucleotides: TGTGCCAGCAGTTCCAGGGGAAGGACTGAAGCTTTCTTT. Its protein product is CASSSRGRTEAFF.

The rearrangement links TRBV5-5 to TRBJ2-7; D is uncertain. The ends were cut back, 4 bases at V and 3 bases at J, with 8 bases in the middle. The V gene's germline CDR1 is SGHKS and CDR2 YYEKEE (reference sequence). The CDR3 has 12 amino acids. CDR3 DNA: TGTGCCAGCAGCGAAGACGGCTACGAGCAGTACTTC. It encodes CASSEDGYEQYF.

As regards this clone: The sample carries other DNA sequences with the same CDR3. V gene TRBV2 combines with J gene TRBJ1-5; 10 positions agree with TRBD1. J lost 4 bases, V lost 4 bases, and 1 base had no gene match. The CDR3 totals 14 residues. Germline V gene data show CDR1 as SNHLY and CDR2 as FYNNEI. Here the CDR3 DNA reads TGTGCCAGCAGTGGGACAGGGGGGAATCAGCCCCAGCATTTT. Its translation is CASSGTGGNQPQHF.

The rearrangement joins TRBV2 to TRBJ1-1, with D unresolved. Germline V gene sequence: CDR1 SNHLY, CDR2 FYNNEI. V shed 4 bases and J shed 1 base, with 10 bases lying between them. The CDR3 extends over 14 amino acids. CDR3 in DNA: TGTGCCAGCAGTGTTGAGGCAGAGAACACTGAAGCTTTCTTT. Protein product: CASSVEAENTEAFF.

The chain uses TRBV29-1 and TRBJ1-4, with D unresolved. Germline V gene lookup returns CDR1 SQVTM and CDR2 ANQGSEA. V lost 7 bases to trimming and J lost 0 bases, with 6 bases between them. The CDR3 has 12 amino acids. CDR3 loop: CSGLTTNEKLFF. The CDR3 region has the DNA TGCAGCGGGCTTACAACTAATGAAAAACTGTTTTTT.